These 3 T cell receptor beta chains originate from one sample sequenced in a study of blood T cell repertoires in COVID-19. TCRdb keeps only in-frame clones here, not all; method: immunoSEQ multiplex PCR. The data show 130,000 to 150,000 clones, 70% to 90% seen once. Sequencing used peripheral blood. These receptors came from an older woman with COVID-19, enrolled during active disease.

V usage is TRBV5-5 and J usage is TRBJ2-3; TRBD2 matches at 7 bases. Germline loops: CDR1 SGHKS, CDR2 YYEKEE (reference sequence). This CDR3 is built from 20 residues. V trimming: 3 bases; J trimming: 0 bases; junction bases outside the gene matches: 19. The CDR3 DNA follows: TGTGCCAGCAGCTGGACGTCCCGGCCGGGGGGTTATACTAGCACAGATACGCAGTATTTT. Its protein product is CASSWTSRPGGYTSTDTQYF.

The chain joins TRBV7-9 to TRBJ2-1, with D possibly being TRBD1 (6 bases). This CDR3 is built from 14 residues. V was clipped by 5 bases and J by 5 bases, with 13 bases between them. CDR1 SEHNR and CDR2 FQNEAQ come from the germline V gene (reference sequence). DNA for the CDR3: TGTGCCAGCAGCCCCCGGGACATACACAATGAGCAGTTCTTC. It encodes CASSPRDIHNEQFF. Based on the CDR3 plus reference TRBV7-9 and TRBJ2-1, the full variable domain is DTGVSQNPRHKITKRGQNVTFRCDPISEHNRLYWYRQTLGQGPEFLTYFQNEAQLEKSRLLSDRFSAERPKGSFSTLEIQRTEQGDSAMYLCASSPRDIHNEQFFGPGTRLTVL.

J is TRBJ2-5 and V is TRBV24-1, with D uncertain. The ends were cut back, 9 bases at V and 0 bases at J, with 16 bases in the middle. The CDR3 is 15 residues long. The germline V gene encodes CDR1 KGHDR and CDR2 SFDVKD. CDR3 DNA: TGTGCCACCGGGCCCCAGGCCAGTAACCAAGAGACCCAGTACTTC. It encodes CATGPQASNQETQYF.